This T cell receptor (beta chain) was obtained from a study of T cell repertoires in cytomegalovirus infection. Study-wide background: CMV epitopes, recently identified HLA-C-restricted and well-studied HLA-B-restricted, were used. Both CMV infection and a matching HLA type were indicated by public TCR beta signatures.

Findings and limits, study-wide: There were HLA-C-restricted CMV-specific TCR beta clonotypes dominating the ex vivo response. Cumulative frequency of public TCR beta families picked out carriers of CMV plus the relevant HLA.

TCRdb reanalysed the reads using MiXCR and keeps one entry per CDR3 protein. The sample contains roughly 80,000 distinct CDR3 sequences, roughly 25% of which appear only once. Trimming stripped 2 bases from V and 6 bases from J, with 8 bases between. This CDR3 spans 12 amino acids. Germline loops: CDR1 MNHEY, CDR2 SMNVEV (reference sequence). Details on this clonotype: Its specificity is unknown.

The V and J genes are TRBV27 and TRBJ2-7, with D possibly matching TRBD2 (6 bases). Sequences were derived from CD8+ T cells from cultured PBMCs, sampled from culture after CMV antigen stimulation. The clonotype originates from a human donor in good health (CMV status not recorded). Some clones in this sample may be carry-over from other donors' samples. In DNA, the CDR3 is TGTGCCAGCAGTTTAAAGGGAGGCGAGCAGTACTTC. It yields the protein CASSLKGGEQYF.